The 28 T cell receptor beta chains below were found in one sample sequenced in a study of blood T cell repertoires in COVID-19. Sequencing was performed with immunoSEQ multiplex PCR; in TCRdb, only in-frame clones are kept and a portion is missing. The repertoire consists of around 100,000 clones, with about 92% occurring once and the leading ten covering approximately 7%. The sequencing sample was made of peripheral blood. The origin of the receptors is a man aged 18 to 30 with COVID-19, enrolled during active disease.

The V and J genes are TRBV13 and TRBJ2-2, with D possibly TRBD2 on 5 matching bases. This CDR3 contains 12 residues. The germline V and J ends were trimmed by 10 bases and 5 bases, with 11 bases remaining between them. CDR1 PRHDT and CDR2 FYEKMQ come from the germline V gene (reference sequence). The CDR3 coding sequence is TGTGCCACCGTAGCGAGGACCGGGGAGCTGTTTTTT. Its protein is CATVARTGELFF.

This clone was counted once. The chain links TRBV18 to TRBJ1-1; D remains unclear. Trimming pared 8 bases from V and 1 base from J, leaving 17 bases between. Germline lookup yields CDR1 KGHSH and CDR2 LQKENI. There are 15 residues in the CDR3. The CDR3: CASTAYARGNTEAFF. CDR3 bases: TGTGCCAGCACAGCCTATGCTCGGGGGAACACTGAAGCTTTCTTT. Complete variable domain (other parts from reference TRBV18 and TRBJ1-1): NAGVMQNPRHLVRRRGQEARLRCSPMKGHSHVYWYRQLPEEGLKFMVYLQKENIIDESGMPKERFSAEFPKEGPSILRIQQVVRGDSAAYFCASTAYARGNTEAFFGQGTRLTVV.

The gene calls are TRBV28 and TRBJ1-2; maybe TRBD1 (6 bases). Trimming took off 11 bases at V and 3 bases at J, with 13 bases between the two ends. The CDR3 totals 12 residues. CDR1 is MDHEN, CDR2 SYDVKM, per germline. For the CDR3, the DNA is TGTGCCGGGGGCGAGGCTTACTATGGCTACACCTTC. Protein sequence: CAGGEAYYGYTF.

V gene TRBV10-1 combines with J gene TRBJ2-2; 11 bases are shared with TRBD2. V was clipped by 6 bases and J by 0 bases; unmatched bases: 9. The CDR3 contains 18 residues. Germline values: CDR1 WNHNN, CDR2 SYGVQD (reference sequence). The CDR3 loop reads CASSAGTSGVPNTGELFF. The CDR3, as DNA: TGCGCCAGCAGCGCCGGGACTAGCGGAGTCCCGAACACCGGGGAGCTGTTTTTT.

In DNA form, the CDR3 reads TGTGCCAGCAGTTTCGGACAGGGGAGCCAGCCCCAGCATTTT. This translates into CASSFGQGSQPQHF. The genes are TRBV6-6 and TRBJ1-5, with TRBD1 matching over 9 bases. The junction had 5 bases not matched to a gene; V was cut back by 4 bases and J by 7 bases. The CDR3 has 14 residues. CDR1 is MNHNY, CDR2 SVGAGI, per germline (reference sequence).

This clone showed up just once. This chain links TRBV7-9 with TRBJ2-7; D may be TRBD1 (6 bases). The CDR3 is made up of 14 amino acids. Trimming left V 3 bases short and J 1 base short, with 10 bases between. Per the germline V gene, CDR1 is SEHNR and CDR2 is FQNEAQ (reference sequence). CDR3 in amino acids: CASSLVQGSYEQYF. In DNA, the CDR3 is TGTGCCAGCAGCTTGGTGCAGGGGTCCTACGAGCAGTACTTC.

The rearrangement links TRBV11-3 to TRBJ2-1, with D possibly being TRBD2 (5 bases). The CDR3 length is 12 residues. Trimming stripped 8 bases from V and 5 bases from J, with 10 bases between. Germline assignment: CDR1 SGHNT and CDR2 YENEEA. The CDR3, as DNA: TGTGCCAGCGGGAGAGCTCACAATGAGCAGTTCTTC. Translating gives CASGRAHNEQFF.

This sequence joins TRBV6-6 and TRBJ2-1; D is possibly TRBD2 (5 bases). The CDR3 consists of 12 residues. Germline lookup yields CDR1 MNHNY and CDR2 SVGAGI (reference sequence). Trimming shortened V by 8 bases and J by 8 bases, and 13 bases separated the two germline ends. This CDR3 is CASLSSPHEQFF. The CDR3 DNA follows: TGTGCCAGCTTGTCTAGCCCCCATGAGCAGTTCTTC.

The V gene is TRBV28, the J gene TRBJ2-2; possibly TRBD1 for D (6 bases). Germline values: CDR1 MDHEN, CDR2 SYDVKM. V lost 6 bases to trimming and J lost 0 bases, with 14 bases between them. The CDR3 runs to 16 residues. CDR3 sequence (DNA): TGTGCCAGCAGCGAGAGCCAGGGGCCGAACACCGGGGAGCTGTTTTTT. This codes for CASSESQGPNTGELFF. The complete variable domain, with remaining parts taken from reference TRBV28 and TRBJ2-2, reads DVKVTQSSRYLVKRTGEKVFLECVQDMDHENMFWYRQDPGLGLRLIYFSYDVKMKEKGDIPEGYSVSREKKERFSLILESASTNQTSMYLCASSESQGPNTGELFFGEGSRLTVL.

The chain uses TRBV7-9 and TRBJ2-7, with D possibly being TRBD2 (6 bases). Germline V CDR1 and CDR2: SEHNR, FQNEAQ (reference sequence). The CDR3 is 14 amino acids. V lost 1 base, J lost 4 bases, and 11 bases lay in between. CDR3 in amino acids: CASSLEGGRYEQYF. The DNA for the CDR3 is TGTGCCAGCAGCTTAGAGGGAGGTCGGTACGAGCAGTACTTC. Complete variable domain (other parts from reference TRBV7-9 and TRBJ2-7): DTGVSQNPRHKITKRGQNVTFRCDPISEHNRLYWYRQTLGQGPEFLTYFQNEAQLEKSRLLSDRFSAERPKGSFSTLEIQRTEQGDSAMYLCASSLEGGRYEQYFGPGTRLTVT.

This clone showed up just a few times. This chain connects TRBV6-2 or TRBV6-3 to TRBJ1-5, with 7 bases that match TRBD1. The trim removed 4 bases at V and 7 bases at J, leaving 7 bases unmatched. CDR3 length: 14 amino acids. The germline CDR1 and CDR2 sequences are MNHEY and SVGEGT. For the CDR3, the DNA is TGTGCCAGCAGTTCTCCAGGGGGACGGCAGCCCCAGCATTTT. Amino acids: CASSSPGGRQPQHF.

The rearrangement links TRBV7-2 to TRBJ2-2; D not resolved. From germline, CDR1 is SGHTA and CDR2 FQGNSA. Trimming removed 0 bases from V and 6 bases from J, with 11 bases in between. This CDR3 is built from 15 residues. CDR3 DNA: TGTGCCAGCAGCTTAGCGACCCACTACTCCGGGGAGCTGTTTTTT. This codes for CASSLATHYSGELFF.

This clone was seen a single time. The CDR3 DNA reads TGTGCCAGTAGTTCCCCCTTGGACAGTTTCTATCAGCCCCAGCATTTT. This encodes CASSSPLDSFYQPQHF. The J gene is TRBJ1-5, the V gene TRBV19; a possible D gene is TRBD1 (6 bases). V was clipped by 5 bases and J by 5 bases, with 19 bases between them. This CDR3 region has 16 residues. The germline gives CDR1 LNHDA, CDR2 SQIVND (reference sequence). Combining the CDR3 with reference TRBV19 and TRBJ1-5 gives the whole variable domain DGGITQSPKYLFRKEGQNVTLSCEQNLNHDAMYWYRQDPGQGLRLIYYSQIVNDFQKGDIAEGYSVSREKKESFPLTVTSAQKNPTAFYLCASSSPLDSFYQPQHFGDGTRLSIL.

The DNA of the CDR3 is TGTGCCAGCACCCCGCTAGCGGCCTCCTACGAGCAGTACTTC. Residues: CASTPLAASYEQYF. The chain uses TRBV11-2 and TRBJ2-7; 7 bases map to TRBD2. Germline V gene data show CDR1 as SGHAT and CDR2 as FQNNGV. The CDR3 is 14 amino acids. V lost 7 bases and J lost 0; bases outside the gene matches: 6.

The sample holds one count of this clone. The chain is built from TRBV7-9 and TRBJ2-1; tentatively, D is TRBD2 (6 bases). Germline V CDR1 and CDR2: SEHNR, FQNEAQ (reference sequence). The CDR3 runs 19 residues. The V end lost 1 base, the J end lost 2 bases, and 21 bases lay between the germline ends. The CDR3 spells CASSLGEAGPQDPYNEQFF. The CDR3 bases are TGTGCCAGCAGCTTAGGGGAAGCGGGCCCTCAGGACCCCTACAATGAGCAGTTCTTC.

This clone was observed once. The V gene is TRBV21-1, the J gene TRBJ2-3; no DNA check was done on the table's D call, TRBD2. TRBV21-1 is a pseudogene locus. The CDR3 contains 21 residues. The CDR3 sequence: CASSFPRPGLAGGPSTDTQYF. The CDR3 nucleotides are TGTGCCAGCAGCTTTCCCCGCCCGGGACTAGCGGGAGGCCCTAGCACAGATACGCAGTATTTT.

The chain joins TRBV28 to TRBJ1-1; TRBD1 might be the D (6 bases). Germline-derived CDR1 and CDR2 are MDHEN and SYDVKM. V gave up 5 bases and J gave up 3 bases, with 22 bases separating them. This CDR3 is built from 17 residues. CDR3 sequence: CASSNRDTPDGHTEAFF. CDR3 nucleotide sequence: TGTGCCAGCAGTAACCGGGACACCCCCGACGGGCACACTGAAGCTTTCTTT.

This chain links TRBV7-9 with TRBJ2-1, with 8 bases matching TRBD2. Germline CDR1 is SEHNR and CDR2 is FQNEAQ (reference sequence). V lost 1 base to trimming and J lost 9 bases; unmatched junction nucleotides: 8. This CDR3 has 15 amino acids. The CDR3 DNA follows: TGTGCCAGCAGCTTAGAGACTAGCGCCTCACGTGAGCAGTTCTTC. Amino acid sequence: CASSLETSASREQFF.

This sequence joins TRBV2 and TRBJ1-1; D perhaps matches TRBD1 (5 bases). The CDR3 spans 12 residues. Per germline, CDR1 SNHLY and CDR2 FYNNEI. With 4 bases removed from V and 6 bases from J, the gap between germline ends came to 9 bases. CDR3 sequence (DNA): TGTGCCAGCAGTGCGGACAAGCCTGAAGCTTTCTTT. It yields the protein CASSADKPEAFF.

V usage is TRBV15 and J usage is TRBJ1-4; TRBD1 matches 10 bases. The ends lost 6 bases at V and 7 bases at J; junction bases unmatched: 5. CDR3 length: 14 residues. The germline V gene encodes CDR1 LNHNV and CDR2 YYDKDF (reference sequence). CDR3 in DNA: TGTGCCACCAGTCGACAGGGGGCAGGTGAAAAACTGTTTTTT. Translation gives CATSRQGAGEKLFF.

This chain connects TRBV5-1 to TRBJ2-1; no definite D call. Germline V gene sequence: CDR1 SGHRS, CDR2 YFSETQ. The germline V and J ends were trimmed by 0 bases and 4 bases, with 11 bases remaining between them. The CDR3 loop spans 15 amino acids. The CDR3 DNA is TGCGCCAGCAGCTTGGGTGCGACTCCATACAATGAGCAGTTCTTC. Translating it yields CASSLGATPYNEQFF.

The chain uses TRBV4-3 and TRBJ2-7, with a possible D match to TRBD1 (6 bases). The V end was cut by 3 bases, the J end by 0 bases, with 9 bases between. This CDR3 contains 14 residues. The V gene's germline CDR1 is LGHNA and CDR2 YSLEER. CDR3 DNA sequence: TGCGCCAGCAGCCAGACAGGCTTCTCCTACGAGCAGTACTTC. This translates into CASSQTGFSYEQYF.

This chain links TRBV5-4 with TRBJ2-5; D is uncertain. The CDR3 is 14 residues long. Trimming took 1 base from V and 4 from J, leaving 11 bases between them. CDR1 and CDR2 from the germline V gene are SGHNT and YYREEE (reference sequence). The DNA for the CDR3 is TGTGCCAGCAGCTTGAATGAGTATGGAGAGACCCAGTACTTC. Translation gives CASSLNEYGETQYF.

The J gene is TRBJ1-1, the V gene TRBV28; D ambiguous. Germline V gives CDR1 MDHEN, CDR2 SYDVKM. This CDR3 has 11 residues. Trimming took 3 bases from V and 6 from J, leaving 5 bases between them. The CDR3 nucleotides are TGTGCCAGCAGTTTTTCAGCTGAAGCTTTCTTT. Its protein is CASSFSAEAFF.

The rearrangement links TRBV6-6 to TRBJ2-2, with D tentatively TRBD1 (6 bases). Germline CDR1 and CDR2: MNHNY and SVGAGI (reference sequence). Trimming pared 4 bases from V and 2 bases from J, leaving 14 bases between. This CDR3 comprises 16 residues. The CDR3 is CASSSIQGSNTGELFF. The CDR3 DNA reads TGTGCCAGCAGTTCAATACAGGGATCAAACACCGGGGAGCTGTTTTTT.

The chain recombines TRBV4-1 with TRBJ2-4; a weak D match, TRBD2 (6 bases). The CDR3 loop spans 14 amino acids. Germline CDR1 MGHRA, CDR2 YSYEKL. V lost 6 bases, J lost 4 bases, and 13 bases lay in between. CDR3 amino acids: CASRGGGSKNIQYF. The CDR3 coding sequence is TGCGCCAGCAGGGGGGGTGGTAGTAAAAACATTCAGTACTTC.

This chain links TRBV11-3 with TRBJ2-3; D might be TRBD1 (6 bases). V lost 5 bases and J lost 5, with 17 bases in between. Germline values: CDR1 SGHNT, CDR2 YENEEA. The CDR3 sequence is 15 residues long. The CDR3 region has the DNA TGTGCCAGCAGCCCTCAGGGGCCTCCGGGAGATACGCAGTATTTT. Residues: CASSPQGPPGDTQYF.

About this clone itself: The junction differs from germline at one of its ends, possibly a read error. The rearrangement joins TRBV5-1 to TRBJ1-4; TRBD1 agrees at 9 bases. CDR1 SGHRS and CDR2 YFSETQ come from the germline V gene. The CDR3 is 14 residues long. The CDR3: CASSQDRGNEKLLF. For the CDR3, the DNA is TGCGCCAGCAGCCAGGACAGGGGAAATGAAAAACTGCTTTTT.